This TCR beta chain was observed in a study of OX40 agonist ivuxolimab in advanced cancers. The V gene's germline CDR1 is MDHEN and CDR2 SYDVKM. V was trimmed by 2 bases and J by 5 bases, leaving 16 bases between them. The CDR3 is 16 amino acids. TCRdb's table, derived via immunoSEQ multiplex PCR, lists solely in-frame clones and lacks some. The repertoire includes about 120,000 clones, over 75% of them detected once, and around 0.55% sits in the top ten. This clone was seen a single time. This specimen consisted of CD4+ or CD8+ T cells sorted from blood, obtained in a trial of the OX40 agonist ivuxolimab. The TCR was taken from an adult with an advanced solid tumor such as melanoma, head and neck, liver or kidney cancer. The V call is TRBV28, the J call TRBJ1-5, with D unresolved. This CDR3 reads CASSLGKHTSDQPQHF. For the CDR3, the DNA is TGTGCCAGCAGTTTAGGGAAACACACCTCCGATCAGCCCCAGCATTTT.